One sample yielded the 12 T cell receptor beta chains listed below, sequenced in a study of blood T cells in healthy people across ages (dated by TCRdb to between 2014 and 2017). To prepare the library, 5' RACE was applied. The listed sequencing device is Illumina HiSeq 2500. The second PCR ran for about 7 to 11 cycles and used a J-beta primer mix along with a sample-barcoded 5' primer. TCRdb redid the processing of the public reads, applying fastp at Q25 and MiXCR, and retained in-frame beta chains. Entries that share a CDR3 protein sequence are merged under the most common genes and DNA. Here the sample has around 1,700,000 distinct CDR3 sequences; about 30% occur a single time. The ten largest clones represent 7.7% of the sample. The sequenced material came from blood. The receptors here all came from a woman in her twenties or thirties in good health.

This clonotype was detected a few times. CDR3 sequence reads: CASSMSSGANVLTF. In DNA form, the CDR3 reads TGTGCCAGCAGTATGAGCTCTGGGGCCAACGTCCTGACTTTC. V and J are TRBV27 and TRBJ2-6; unclear D gene. Germline values: CDR1 MNHEY, CDR2 SMNVEV (reference sequence). V was cut by 5 bases and J by 0 bases, with 5 bases left in between. This CDR3 contains 14 residues.

The chain links TRBV4-1 to TRBJ1-2; possibly TRBD1 for D (5 bases). The CDR3 has 16 amino acids. Germline CDR1 reads MGHRA; CDR2 reads YSYEKL. Trimming stripped 0 bases from V and 4 bases from J, with 15 bases between. This CDR3 is CASSQEHRPSVYGYTF. CDR3 bases: TGCGCCAGCAGCCAAGAGCACAGGCCCTCGGTCTATGGCTACACCTTC.

This clonotype was observed a few times. This chain uses TRBV20-1 with TRBJ2-7; the D gene is possibly TRBD1 (5 bases). CDR1 DFQATT and CDR2 SNEGSKA come from the germline V gene (reference sequence). V was trimmed by 2 bases and J by 2 bases, leaving 16 bases between them. The CDR3 runs 15 residues. The CDR3 region is CSARIPGYSPYEQYF. CDR3 nucleotide sequence: TGCAGTGCTAGAATCCCAGGGTACAGTCCCTACGAGCAGTACTTC.

The chain couples TRBV20-1 to TRBJ2-1; TRBD2 agrees at 8 bases. Germline trimming cut 3 bases from V and 5 bases from J; bases unmatched to any gene: 6. The CDR3 runs to 14 residues. The germline CDR1 and CDR2 sequences are DFQATT and SNEGSKA (reference sequence). The CDR3 coding sequence is TGCAGTGCTAGTCGGGAGGGCCCGGACAATGAGCAGTTCTTC. Protein product: CSASREGPDNEQFF.

With respect to this clonotype: A much larger clonotype is one base distant, so this may be a read error. The chain uses TRBV7-6 and TRBJ2-7, with D hard to call. The CDR3 totals 14 residues. The germline V gene encodes CDR1 SGHVS and CDR2 FNYEAQ. Trimming shortened V by 2 bases and J by 0 bases, and 8 bases separated the two germline ends. The CDR3 nucleotides read TGTGCCAGCAGCTTAAACGGAGACTCCTACGAGCAGTACTTC. Translated, it gives CASSLNGDSYEQYF.

On this clonotype itself: Being one base from a much bigger clone, this may be a read error. The genes are TRBV16 and TRBJ2-7; the match to TRBD1 covers 8 bases. J gave up 4 bases and V 1 base, and 9 bases lay outside the gene matches. The V gene's germline CDR1 is KGHSY and CDR2 FQNENV. The CDR3 has 16 amino acids. The CDR3 DNA follows: TGTGCCAGCAGCCAATGGATTGGACAGGGCATATACGAGCAGTACTTC. It yields the protein CASSQWIGQGIYEQYF.

This clonotype was detected many times. The chain employs TRBV15 and TRBJ2-7; 10 bases map to TRBD2. The V segment lost 5 bases and the J segment 4 bases; nucleotides outside the gene matches: 5. The germline V gene has CDR1 LNHNV and CDR2 YYDKDF (reference sequence). CDR3 length: 14 residues. The CDR3 is CATSLAGVAYEQYF. The CDR3 DNA reads TGTGCCACCAGCCTAGCGGGAGTTGCGTACGAGCAGTACTTC.

With respect to this clonotype: A read error is possible here, since a much larger clone lies one base away. The chain links TRBV7-2 to TRBJ2-7; 7 nucleotides align to TRBD1. In germline, CDR1 is SGHTA, CDR2 FQGNSA. This CDR3 spans 14 amino acids. The CDR3 sequence is CASSSTGFAYERYF. CDR3 sequence (DNA): TGTGCCAGCAGCTCGACAGGGTTTGCCTACGAGCGGTACTTC.

This clonotype has more than one count but fewer than ten. The genes are TRBV4-2 and TRBJ2-3; 7 positions match TRBD1. V was pared by 0 bases and J by 1 base, with 4 bases of the junction left unmatched. This CDR3 contains 16 residues. Germline V gives CDR1 LGHNA, CDR2 YNFKEQ. The DNA of the CDR3 is TGTGCCAGCAGCCAAGATCACGACAGGGGCACAGATACGCAGTATTTT. Residues: CASSQDHDRGTDTQYF.

The chain combines TRBV10-3 with TRBJ2-7; 10 nucleotides agree with TRBD1. The CDR3 runs 16 residues. The germline CDR1 and CDR2 sequences are ENHRY and SYGVKD. V trimming: 2 bases; J trimming: 3 bases; junction bases outside the gene matches: 7. CDR3 region: CAISEGGQGKFYEQYF. The CDR3 region has the DNA TGTGCCATCAGTGAGGGGGGACAGGGGAAATTCTACGAGCAGTACTTC.

With regard to this clonotype: A much larger clone lies a single base off, so this may be a read error. CDR3 coding DNA: TGCGCCAGCAGCGACCCCGGGGCACACCTTTATGGCTACACCTTC. Amino acids: CASSDPGAHLYGYTF. The V and J genes are TRBV5-1 and TRBJ1-2, with D possibly TRBD1 on 5 matching bases. Trimming stripped 4 bases from V and 5 bases from J, with 18 bases between. CDR1 and CDR2 from the germline V gene are SGHRS and YFSETQ. The CDR3 has 15 amino acids.

This chain uses TRBV5-1 with TRBJ2-1, with D perhaps matching TRBD1 or TRBD2 (6 bases each). This CDR3 is 14 amino acids long. CDR1 is SGHRS and CDR2 is YFSETQ in the germline V gene. Trimming removed 6 bases from V and 6 bases from J, with 16 bases in between. In DNA form, the CDR3 reads TGCGCCAGCACCCTCACCACGGGGGCCAATGAGCAGTTCTTC. Its translation is CASTLTTGANEQFF.